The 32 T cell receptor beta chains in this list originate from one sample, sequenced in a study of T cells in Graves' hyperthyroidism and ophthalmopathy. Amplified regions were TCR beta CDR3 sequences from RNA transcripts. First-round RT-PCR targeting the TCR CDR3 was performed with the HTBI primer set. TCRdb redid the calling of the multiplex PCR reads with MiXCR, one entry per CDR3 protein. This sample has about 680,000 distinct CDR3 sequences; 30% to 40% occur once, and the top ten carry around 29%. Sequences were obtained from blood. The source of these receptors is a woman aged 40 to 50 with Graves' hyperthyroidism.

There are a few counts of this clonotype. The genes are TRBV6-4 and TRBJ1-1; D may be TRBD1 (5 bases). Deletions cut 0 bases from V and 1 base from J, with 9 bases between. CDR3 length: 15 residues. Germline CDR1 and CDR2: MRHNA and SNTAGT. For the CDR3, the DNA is TGTGCCAGCAGTGACTCTCCTGACAGGAACACTGAAGCTTTCTTT. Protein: CASSDSPDRNTEAFF.

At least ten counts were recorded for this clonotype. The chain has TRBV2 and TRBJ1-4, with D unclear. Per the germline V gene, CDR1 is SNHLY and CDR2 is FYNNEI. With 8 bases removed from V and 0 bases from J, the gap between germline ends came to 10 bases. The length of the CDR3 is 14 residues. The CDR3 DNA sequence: TGTGCCAGCGAATCCCGTGCAACTAATGAAAAACTGTTTTTT. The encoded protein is CASESRATNEKLFF.

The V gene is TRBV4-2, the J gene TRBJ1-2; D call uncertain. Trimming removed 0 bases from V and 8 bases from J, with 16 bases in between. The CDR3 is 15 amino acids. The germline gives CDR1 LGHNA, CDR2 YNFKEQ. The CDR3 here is CASSQDRAGAFGYTF. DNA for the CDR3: TGTGCCAGCAGCCAAGATCGCGCCGGAGCTTTCGGCTACACCTTC.

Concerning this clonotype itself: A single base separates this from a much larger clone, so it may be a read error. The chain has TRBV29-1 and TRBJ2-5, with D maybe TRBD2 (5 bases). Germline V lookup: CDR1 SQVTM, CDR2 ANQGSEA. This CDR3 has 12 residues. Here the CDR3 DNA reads TGCAGCGTTGAATCGTCGGGGTGGACCCAGCACTTC. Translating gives CSVESSGWTQHF.

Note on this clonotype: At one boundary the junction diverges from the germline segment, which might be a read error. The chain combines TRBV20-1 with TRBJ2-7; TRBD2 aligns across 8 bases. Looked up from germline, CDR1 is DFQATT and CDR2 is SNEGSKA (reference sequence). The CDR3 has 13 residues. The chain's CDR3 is CSTRGGSPYGQYF. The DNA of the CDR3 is TGCAGTACTCGGGGGGGCTCCCCCTACGGGCAGTACTTC.

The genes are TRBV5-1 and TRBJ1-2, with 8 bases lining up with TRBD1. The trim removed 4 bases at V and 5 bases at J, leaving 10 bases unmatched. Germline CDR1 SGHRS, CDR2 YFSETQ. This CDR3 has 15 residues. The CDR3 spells CASSTGQEDVYGYTF. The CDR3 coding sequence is TGCGCCAGCAGCACGGGACAGGAGGACGTTTATGGCTACACCTTC.

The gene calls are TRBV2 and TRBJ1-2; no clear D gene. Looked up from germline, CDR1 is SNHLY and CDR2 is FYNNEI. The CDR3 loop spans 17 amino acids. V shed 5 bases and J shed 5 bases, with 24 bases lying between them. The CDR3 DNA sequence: TGTGCCAGCAGTTTTGAAGGGCCCCCTCTTGCCCCTTATGGCTACACCTTC. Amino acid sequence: CASSFEGPPLAPYGYTF.

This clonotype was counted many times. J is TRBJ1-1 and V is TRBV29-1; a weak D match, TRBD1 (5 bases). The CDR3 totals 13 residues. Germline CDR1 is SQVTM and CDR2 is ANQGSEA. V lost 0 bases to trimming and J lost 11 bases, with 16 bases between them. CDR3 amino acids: CSVEDRGTQPAFF. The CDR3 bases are TGCAGCGTTGAAGATCGGGGCACCCAGCCTGCTTTCTTT.

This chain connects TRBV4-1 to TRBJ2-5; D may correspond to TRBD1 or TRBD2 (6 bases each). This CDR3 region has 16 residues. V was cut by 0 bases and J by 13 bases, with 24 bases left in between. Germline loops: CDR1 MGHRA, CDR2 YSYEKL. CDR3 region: CASSQDASGLGGIWYF. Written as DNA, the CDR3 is TGCGCCAGCAGCCAAGATGCATCAGGTTTAGGGGGGATATGGTACTTC.

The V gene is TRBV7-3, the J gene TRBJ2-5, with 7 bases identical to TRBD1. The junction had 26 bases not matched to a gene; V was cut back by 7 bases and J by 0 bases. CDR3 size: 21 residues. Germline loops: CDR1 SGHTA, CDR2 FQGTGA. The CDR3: CASNPYARQGKVPRDQETQYF. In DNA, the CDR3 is TGTGCCAGCAACCCTTACGCCCGACAGGGAAAAGTACCGCGGGACCAAGAGACCCAGTACTTC.

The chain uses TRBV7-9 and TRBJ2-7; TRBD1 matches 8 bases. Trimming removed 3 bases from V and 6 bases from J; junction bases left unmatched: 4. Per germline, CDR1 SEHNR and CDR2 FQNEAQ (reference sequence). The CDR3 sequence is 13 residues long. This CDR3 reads CASSFQTGGEQYF. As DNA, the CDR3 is TGTGCCAGCAGCTTTCAAACAGGGGGCGAGCAGTACTTC.

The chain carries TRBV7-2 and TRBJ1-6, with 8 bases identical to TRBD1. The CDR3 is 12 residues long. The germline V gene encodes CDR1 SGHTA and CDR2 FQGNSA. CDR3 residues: CDHRGGGSPLHF. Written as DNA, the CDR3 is TGTGACCACAGGGGGGGTGGTTCACCCCTCCACTTT.

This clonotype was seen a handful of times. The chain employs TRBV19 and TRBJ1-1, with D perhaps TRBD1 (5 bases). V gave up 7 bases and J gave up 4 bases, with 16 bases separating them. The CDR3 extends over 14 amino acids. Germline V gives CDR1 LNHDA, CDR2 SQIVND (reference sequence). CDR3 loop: CASKFGGTGTEAFF. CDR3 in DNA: TGTGCCAGTAAGTTCGGGGGGACGGGCACTGAAGCTTTCTTT.

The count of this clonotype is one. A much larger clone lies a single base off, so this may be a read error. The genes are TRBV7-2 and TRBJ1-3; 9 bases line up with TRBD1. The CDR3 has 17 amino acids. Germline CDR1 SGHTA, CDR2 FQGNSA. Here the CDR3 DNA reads TGTGCCAGCAGCTCCCGGGACAGGGAGTTACCTGGAAACACCATACATTTT. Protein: CASSSRDRELPGNTIHF.

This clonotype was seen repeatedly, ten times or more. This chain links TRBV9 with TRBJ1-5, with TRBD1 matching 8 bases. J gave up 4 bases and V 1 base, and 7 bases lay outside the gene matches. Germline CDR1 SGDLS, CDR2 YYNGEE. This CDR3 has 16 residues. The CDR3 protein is CASSVSIRGRNQPQHF. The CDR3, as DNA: TGTGCCAGCAGCGTATCGATCAGGGGGCGGAATCAGCCCCAGCATTTT.

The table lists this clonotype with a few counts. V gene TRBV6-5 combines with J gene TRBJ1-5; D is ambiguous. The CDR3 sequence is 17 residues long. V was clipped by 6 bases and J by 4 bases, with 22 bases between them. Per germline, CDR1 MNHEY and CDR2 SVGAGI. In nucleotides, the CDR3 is TGTGCCAGCAGACAGAAAGGCGCGCTCGCTAAAAATCAGCCCCAGCATTTT. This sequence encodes CASRQKGALAKNQPQHF.

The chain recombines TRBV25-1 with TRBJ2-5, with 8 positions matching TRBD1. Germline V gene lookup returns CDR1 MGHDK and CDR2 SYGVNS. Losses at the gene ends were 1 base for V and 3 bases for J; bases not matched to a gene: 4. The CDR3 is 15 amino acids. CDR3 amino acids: CASSESRGREETQYF. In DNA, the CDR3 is TGTGCCAGCAGTGAATCCAGGGGGCGGGAAGAGACCCAGTACTTC.

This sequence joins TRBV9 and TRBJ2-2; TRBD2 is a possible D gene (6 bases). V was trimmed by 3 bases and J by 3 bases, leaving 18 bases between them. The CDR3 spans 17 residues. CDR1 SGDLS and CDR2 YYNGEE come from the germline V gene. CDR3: CASSAGVLRTHTGELFF. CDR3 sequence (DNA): TGTGCCAGCAGCGCGGGGGTACTCAGGACCCACACCGGGGAGCTGTTTTTT.

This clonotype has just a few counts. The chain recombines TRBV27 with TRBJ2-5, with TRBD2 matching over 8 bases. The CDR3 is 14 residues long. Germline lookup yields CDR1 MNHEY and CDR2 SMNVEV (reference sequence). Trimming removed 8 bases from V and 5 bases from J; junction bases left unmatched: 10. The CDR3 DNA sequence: TGTGCCAGCCAGACGTATCGGGAGGGGGAGACCCAGTACTTC. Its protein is CASQTYREGETQYF.

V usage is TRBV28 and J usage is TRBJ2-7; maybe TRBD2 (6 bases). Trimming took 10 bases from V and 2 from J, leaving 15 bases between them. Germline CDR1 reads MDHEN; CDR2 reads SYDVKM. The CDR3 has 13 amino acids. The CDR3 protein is CATTGEITYEQYF. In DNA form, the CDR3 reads TGTGCCACTACGGGGGAAATTACCTACGAGCAGTACTTC.

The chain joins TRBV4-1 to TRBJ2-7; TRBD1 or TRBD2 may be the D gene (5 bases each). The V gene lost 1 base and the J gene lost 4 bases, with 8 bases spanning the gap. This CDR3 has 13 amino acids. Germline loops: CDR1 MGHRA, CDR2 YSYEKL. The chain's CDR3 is CASSQAGRYEQYF. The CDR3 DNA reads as TGCGCCAGCAGCCAAGCAGGGAGATACGAGCAGTACTTC.

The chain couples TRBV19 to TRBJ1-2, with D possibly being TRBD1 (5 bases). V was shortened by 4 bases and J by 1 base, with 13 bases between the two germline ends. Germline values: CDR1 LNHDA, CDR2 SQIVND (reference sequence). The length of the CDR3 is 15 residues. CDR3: CASSTGGGVNYGYTF. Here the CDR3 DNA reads TGTGCCAGTAGTACGGGAGGAGGGGTTAACTATGGCTACACCTTC.

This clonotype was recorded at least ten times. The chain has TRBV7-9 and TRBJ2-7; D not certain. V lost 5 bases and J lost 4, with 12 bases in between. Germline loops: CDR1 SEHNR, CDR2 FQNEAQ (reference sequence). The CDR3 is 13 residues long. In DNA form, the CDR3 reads TGTGCCAGCAGCCCCACAAGGGTTTACGAGCAGTACTTC. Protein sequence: CASSPTRVYEQYF. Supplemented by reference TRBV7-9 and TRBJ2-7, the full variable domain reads DTGVSQNPRHKITKRGQNVTFRCDPISEHNRLYWYRQTLGQGPEFLTYFQNEAQLEKSRLLSDRFSAERPKGSFSTLEIQRTEQGDSAMYLCASSPTRVYEQYFGPGTRLTVT.

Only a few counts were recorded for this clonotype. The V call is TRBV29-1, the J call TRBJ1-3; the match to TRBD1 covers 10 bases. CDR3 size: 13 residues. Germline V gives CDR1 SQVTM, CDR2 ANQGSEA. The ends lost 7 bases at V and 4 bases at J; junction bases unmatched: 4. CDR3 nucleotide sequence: TGCAGCGCAGACAGGGGGCTAGGAAACACCATATATTTT. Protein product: CSADRGLGNTIYF.

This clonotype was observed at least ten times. CDR3 residues: CASSFPRGNTGELFF. The CDR3 coding sequence is TGTGCCAGCAGCTTCCCCCGCGGGAACACCGGGGAGCTGTTTTTT. V and J are TRBV7-2 and TRBJ2-2, with D unresolved. CDR1 SGHTA and CDR2 FQGNSA come from the germline V gene. CDR3 size: 15 residues. V lost 3 bases, J lost 1 base, and 9 bases lay in between.

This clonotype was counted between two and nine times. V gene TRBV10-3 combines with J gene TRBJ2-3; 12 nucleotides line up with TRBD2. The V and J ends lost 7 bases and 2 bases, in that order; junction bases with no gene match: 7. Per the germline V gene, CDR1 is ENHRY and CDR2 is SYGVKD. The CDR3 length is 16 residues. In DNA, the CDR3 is TGTGCCATCACTAGCGGGGGGGCCGCCCCCACAGATACGCAGTATTTT. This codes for CAITSGGAAPTDTQYF.

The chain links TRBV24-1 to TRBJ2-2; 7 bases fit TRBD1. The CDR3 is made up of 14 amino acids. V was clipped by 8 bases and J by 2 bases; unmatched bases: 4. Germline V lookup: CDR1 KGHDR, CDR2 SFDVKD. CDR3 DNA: TGTGCCACCAAGGGACAGCCTAACACCGGGGAGCTGTTTTTT. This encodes CATKGQPNTGELFF.

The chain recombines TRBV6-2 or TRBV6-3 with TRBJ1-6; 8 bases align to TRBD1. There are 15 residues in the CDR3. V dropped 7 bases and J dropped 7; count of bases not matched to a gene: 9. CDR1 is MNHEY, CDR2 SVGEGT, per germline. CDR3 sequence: CASIPGGAGNSPLHF. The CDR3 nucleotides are TGTGCCAGCATCCCAGGGGGCGCGGGGAATTCACCCCTCCACTTT.

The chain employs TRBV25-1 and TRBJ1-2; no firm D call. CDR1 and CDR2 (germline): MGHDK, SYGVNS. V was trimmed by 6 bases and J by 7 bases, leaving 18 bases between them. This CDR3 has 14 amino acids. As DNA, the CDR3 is TGTGCCAGCAGCCGTGTGGAGCGGGCACCTGGCTACACCTTC. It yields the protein CASSRVERAPGYTF.

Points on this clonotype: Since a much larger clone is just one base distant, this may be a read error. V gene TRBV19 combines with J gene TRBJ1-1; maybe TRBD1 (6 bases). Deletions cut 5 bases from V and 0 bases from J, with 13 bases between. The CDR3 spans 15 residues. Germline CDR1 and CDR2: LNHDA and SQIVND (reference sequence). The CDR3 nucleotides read TGTGCCAGTAGTCACAGGGAACACATGAACACTGAAGCTTTCTTT. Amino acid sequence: CASSHREHMNTEAFF.

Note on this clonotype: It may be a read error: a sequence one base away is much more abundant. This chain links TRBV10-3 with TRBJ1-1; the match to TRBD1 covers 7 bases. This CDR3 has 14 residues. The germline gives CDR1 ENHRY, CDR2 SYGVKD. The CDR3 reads CVIQGSTMNTEAFF. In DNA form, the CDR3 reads TGTGTCATACAGGGGAGTACGATGAACACTGAAGCTTTCTTT.

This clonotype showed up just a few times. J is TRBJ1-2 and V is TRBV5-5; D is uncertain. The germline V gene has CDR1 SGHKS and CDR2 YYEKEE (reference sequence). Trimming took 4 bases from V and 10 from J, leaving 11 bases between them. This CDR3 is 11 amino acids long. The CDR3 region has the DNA TGTGCCAGCAGCCCGGACGTTTACTACACCTTC. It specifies CASSPDVYYTF.